This TCR beta chain emerged from a study of blood T cell repertoires in COVID-19. Across the study: Acute and convalescent COVID-19 specimens originated in the United States, Italy and Spain. The analysed material was cDNA or gDNA that came from T cells, B-cell-depleted T cells, or PBMCs.

The germline V gene has CDR1 SGHAT and CDR2 FQNNGV. This CDR3 spans 15 amino acids. The ends were cut back, 5 bases at V and 2 bases at J, with 15 bases in the middle. Original analysis: For nucleated cells, counts were estimated from reference gene primer amplification. Some clones are missing from TCRdb's copy, which holds only in-frame ones; the method was immunoSEQ multiplex PCR. D and trimming were read from the DNA, whereas the V and J calls and clone size are those reported in that table. This sample yields 300,000 or so clones, of which 70% to 90% are seen a single time; roughly 3.6% belongs to the top ten.

Sequencing input: peripheral blood. The chain is built from TRBV11-2 and TRBJ1-2; a weak D match, TRBD1 (5 bases). The sequence was collected from a woman between 40 and 55 years old with acute or convalescent COVID-19. Here the CDR3 reads CASSPSSGPNYGYTF. CDR3 DNA sequence: TGTGCCAGCAGCCCGTCCTCAGGGCCCAACTATGGCTACACCTTC.